This T cell receptor beta chain was retrieved from a study of CXCR4 blockade with PD-1 therapy in pancreatic cancer. Study-wide results and caveats: Tumor clonality averaged around 0.14 versus 0.05 in healthy blood, not predicting survival. Clone frequency correlated with its number of distinct nucleotide rearrangements. Without paired alpha-beta data, shared specificity of dominant clones is unconfirmed.

No neoadjuvant therapy was given before resection to the patients supplying these archived tumor blocks. Only in-frame clones appear in the TCRdb table, and some are missing; sequencing was by immunoSEQ multiplex PCR. The repertoire holds roughly 15,000 clones, 55% to 85% seen once, with less than 6% in the top ten. This CDR3 is 17 amino acids long. The germline CDR1 and CDR2 sequences are LNHDA and SQIVND (reference sequence). V shed 7 bases and J 0 bases; nucleotides not matched to a gene: 9. A few counts support this clone. Its target is not known. This TCR derives from a human donor with pancreatic ductal adenocarcinoma. The chain is built from TRBV19 and TRBJ1-5, with 10 bases fitting TRBD1. Sequenced: tumor tissue. CDR3 protein: CASKQRDRGGSNQPQHF. The CDR3 DNA sequence: TGTGCCAGTAAACAACGGGACAGGGGAGGTAGCAATCAGCCCCAGCATTTT.